In its sample, the clone carrying this T cell receptor beta chain was seen once. This may be a read error: a much more frequent sequence differs by one nucleotide. The germline V gene encodes CDR1 MNHEY and CDR2 SMNVEV (reference sequence). CDR3 length equals 15 residues. J lost 4 bases, V lost 6 bases, and 8 bases had no gene match. The data were taken from a study of molecular identifiers for immune sequencing clone quantification. Study information: Across replicate runs, RNA obtained from approximately 20,000 or 100,000 naive CD8 cells was divided into five, with four undergoing sequencing.

Preparation methods for the bulk TCR libraries were those previously described, with listed TCR primers. Using its own MiXCR run on the PCR reads, TCRdb lists one record per CDR3 protein. The sample holds over 600,000 distinct CDR3 sequences, just under 20% seen once. Sequenced sample: naive CD8+ T cells from blood, with Jurkat cell RNA spiked in. Subset here: FACS-sorted CD8+CD4-CCR7+CD45RA+ naive T cells. The receptor was isolated from a human donor in good health. Some libraries in this study had Jurkat cell RNA spiked in. The gene calls are TRBV27 and TRBJ2-7; 11 bases map to TRBD2. The CDR3 loop is CASSSTSGSRYEQYF. In nucleotides, the CDR3 is TGTGCCAGCAGCTCTACTAGCGGGAGTCGGTACGAGCAGTACTTC.